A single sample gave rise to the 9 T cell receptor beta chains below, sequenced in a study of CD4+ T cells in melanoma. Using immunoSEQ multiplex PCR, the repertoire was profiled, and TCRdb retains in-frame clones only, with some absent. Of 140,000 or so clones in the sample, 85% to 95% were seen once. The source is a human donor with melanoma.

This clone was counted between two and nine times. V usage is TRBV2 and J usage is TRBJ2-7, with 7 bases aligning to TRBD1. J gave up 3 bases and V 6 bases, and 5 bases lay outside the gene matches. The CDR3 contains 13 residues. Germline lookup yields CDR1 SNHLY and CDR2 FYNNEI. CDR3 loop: CASSAGTDYEQYF. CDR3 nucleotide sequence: TGTGCCAGCAGCGCCGGGACAGACTACGAGCAGTACTTC.

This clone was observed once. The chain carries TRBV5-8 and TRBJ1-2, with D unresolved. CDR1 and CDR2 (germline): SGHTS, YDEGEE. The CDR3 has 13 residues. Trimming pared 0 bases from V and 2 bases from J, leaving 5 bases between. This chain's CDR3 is CASSLGRNYGYTF. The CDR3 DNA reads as TGTGCCAGCAGCTTGGGCCGGAACTATGGCTACACCTTC.

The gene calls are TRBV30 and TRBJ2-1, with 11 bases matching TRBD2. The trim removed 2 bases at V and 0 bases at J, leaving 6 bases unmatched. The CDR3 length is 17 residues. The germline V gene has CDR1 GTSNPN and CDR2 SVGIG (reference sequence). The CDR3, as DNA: TGTGCCTGGAGTACTAGCGGGGGCTACAGCTCCTACAATGAGCAGTTCTTC. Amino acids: CAWSTSGGYSSYNEQFF.

For the CDR3, the DNA is TGTGCCAGCAGCTTAGAGGGACAGGGAAATTCACCCCTCCACTTT. It is translated as CASSLEGQGNSPLHF. V and J are TRBV7-9 and TRBJ1-6, with 9 bases lining up with TRBD1. V was pared by 1 base and J by 7 bases, with 2 bases of the junction left unmatched. CDR3 length: 15 residues. Germline CDR1 is SEHNR and CDR2 is FQNEAQ (reference sequence). Based on the CDR3 plus reference TRBV7-9 and TRBJ1-6, the full variable domain is DTGVSQNPRHKITKRGQNVTFRCDPISEHNRLYWYRQTLGQGPEFLTYFQNEAQLEKSRLLSDRFSAERPKGSFSTLEIQRTEQGDSAMYLCASSLEGQGNSPLHFGNGTRLTVT.

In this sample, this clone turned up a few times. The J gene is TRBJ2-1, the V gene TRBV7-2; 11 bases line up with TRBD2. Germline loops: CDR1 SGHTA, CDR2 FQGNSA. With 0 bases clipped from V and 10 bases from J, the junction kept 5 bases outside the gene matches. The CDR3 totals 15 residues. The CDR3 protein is CASSLAASGGPEQFF. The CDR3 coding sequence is TGTGCCAGCAGCTTAGCGGCTAGCGGGGGGCCCGAGCAGTTCTTC. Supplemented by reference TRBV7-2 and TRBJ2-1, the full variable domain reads GAGVSQSPSNKVTEKGKDVELRCDPISGHTALYWYRQSLGQGLEFLIYFQGNSAPDKSGLPSDRFSAERTGGSVSTLTIQRTQQEDSAVYLCASSLAASGGPEQFFGPGTRLTVL.

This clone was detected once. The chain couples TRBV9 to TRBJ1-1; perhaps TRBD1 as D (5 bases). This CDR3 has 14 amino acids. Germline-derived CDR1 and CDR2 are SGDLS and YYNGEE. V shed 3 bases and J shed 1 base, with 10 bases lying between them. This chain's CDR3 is CASSDGGANTEAFF. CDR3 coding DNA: TGTGCCAGCAGCGACGGAGGGGCGAACACTGAAGCTTTCTTT.

The CDR3 sequence: CASSFEGKLETQYF. CDR3 sequence (DNA): TGCGCCAGCAGCTTCGAAGGGAAATTAGAGACCCAGTACTTC. V usage is TRBV5-1 and J usage is TRBJ2-5; D remains unclear. V lost 2 bases, J lost 4 bases, and 12 bases lay in between. The germline gives CDR1 SGHRS, CDR2 YFSETQ. CDR3 length equals 14 residues.

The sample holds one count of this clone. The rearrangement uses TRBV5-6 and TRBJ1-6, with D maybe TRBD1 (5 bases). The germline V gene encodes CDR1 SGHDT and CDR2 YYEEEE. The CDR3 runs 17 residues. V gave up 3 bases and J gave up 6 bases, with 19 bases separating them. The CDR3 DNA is TGTGCCAGCAGCTGGGGGGGTCCGGGCGCGCTTAATTCACCCCTCCACTTT. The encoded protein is CASSWGGPGALNSPLHF.

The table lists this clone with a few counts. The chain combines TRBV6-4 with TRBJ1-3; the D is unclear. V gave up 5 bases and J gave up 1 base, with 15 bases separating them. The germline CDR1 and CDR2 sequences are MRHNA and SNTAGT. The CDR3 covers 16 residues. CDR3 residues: CASSYGSSTSGNTIYF. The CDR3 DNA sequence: TGTGCCAGCAGTTACGGATCCAGTACTTCTGGAAACACCATATATTTT.